This entry lists 22 T cell receptor beta chains sequenced from one sample in a study of T cells in Graves' hyperthyroidism and ophthalmopathy. Researchers amplified the TCR beta CDR3 regions from RNA transcripts. The primer set for the first-round RT-PCR of the TCR CDR3 was HTBI. TCRdb reprocessed the multiplex PCR reads with MiXCR, giving one entry per CDR3 protein. Here the sample spans 560,000 or so distinct CDR3 sequences, just under 20% being singletons. Specimen: blood. The receptor source for this set is a man aged 35 to 55 with Graves' ophthalmopathy.

A few counts support this clonotype. The chain's CDR3 is CASSSHSLAYEQYF. In DNA form, the CDR3 reads TGTGCCAGCAGTTCCCACTCTCTGGCCTACGAGCAGTACTTC. This chain joins TRBV6-2 or TRBV6-3 and TRBJ2-7, with D unclear. Germline CDR1 is MNHEY and CDR2 is SVGEGT. The germline V and J ends were trimmed by 4 bases and 2 bases, with 12 bases remaining between them. This CDR3 has 14 residues.

This rearrangement joins TRBV6-2 or TRBV6-3 to TRBJ2-7; D unclear. Trimming took off 4 bases at V and 8 bases at J, with 15 bases between the two ends. From germline, CDR1 is MNHEY and CDR2 SVGEGT. This CDR3 region has 13 residues. DNA for the CDR3: TGTGCCAGCAGTTTCAACGGACGGCCCCAGCAGTACTTC. Residues: CASSFNGRPQQYF.

There are many counts of this clonotype. V and J are TRBV28 and TRBJ2-7, with TRBD1 matching over 7 bases. Germline V gives CDR1 MDHEN, CDR2 SYDVKM. The V gene end was trimmed by 7 bases and the J gene end by 4 bases; junction bases not matched to a gene: 13. This CDR3 contains 15 residues. The CDR3 here is CASTIPGQARYEQYF. DNA of the CDR3: TGTGCCAGCACCATACCCGGACAGGCTCGTTACGAGCAGTACTTC.

The chain has TRBV27 and TRBJ2-3; 7 bases are shared with TRBD1. Germline values: CDR1 MNHEY, CDR2 SMNVEV (reference sequence). The junction had 11 bases not matched to a gene; V was cut back by 6 bases and J by 2 bases. The CDR3 runs to 16 residues. The CDR3 region has the DNA TGTGCCAGCAGCTCCGGGACAGCTCAATACACAGATACGCAGTATTTT. It translates to CASSSGTAQYTDTQYF.

This clonotype appeared many times. J is TRBJ2-5 and V is TRBV11-2, with 8 bases fitting TRBD2. Germline trimming cut 5 bases from V and 4 bases from J; bases unmatched to any gene: 9. This CDR3 is built from 15 residues. Germline CDR1 reads SGHAT; CDR2 reads FQNNGV. CDR3 sequence (DNA): TGTGCCAGCAGCCCCGGGAACCTAGCGGGAGAGACCCAGTACTTC. It specifies CASSPGNLAGETQYF.

This clonotype was detected ten times or more. This rearrangement joins TRBV28 to TRBJ1-1, with a tentative D call TRBD1 (6 bases). V was cut by 2 bases and J by 5 bases, with 12 bases left in between. This CDR3 has 14 amino acids. CDR1 and CDR2 from the germline V gene are MDHEN and SYDVKM. The CDR3 DNA is TGTGCCAGCAGTTTAGCAGGGGTAACAACTGAAGCTTTCTTT. Protein sequence: CASSLAGVTTEAFF.

Concerning this clonotype: Just one base apart from a much larger clone, this may be a read error. The rearrangement uses TRBV7-3 and TRBJ2-7; D assignment may be TRBD1 or TRBD2 (5 bases each). Trimming shortened V by 5 bases and J by 5 bases, and 19 bases separated the two germline ends. This CDR3 region has 15 residues. Germline CDR1 and CDR2: SGHTA and FQGTGA. Here the CDR3 reads CASSRAEGMGHEQYF. The CDR3 DNA is TGTGCCAGCAGCAGAGCTGAGGGGATGGGCCACGAGCAGTACTTC.

This clonotype was seen ten or more times. The chain employs TRBV6-2 or TRBV6-3 and TRBJ1-3; D is unresolved. CDR3 size: 14 residues. The germline V gene encodes CDR1 MNHEY and CDR2 SVGEGT. Deletions cut 5 bases from V and 0 bases from J, with 8 bases between. The CDR3 bases are TGTGCCAGCAGTGTGTACAGCTCTGGAAACACCATATATTTT. It specifies CASSVYSSGNTIYF.

This clonotype was seen repeatedly, ten times or more. This chain joins TRBV7-8 and TRBJ2-7; 9 bases align to TRBD1. This CDR3 has 13 amino acids. The trim removed 4 bases at V and 5 bases at J, leaving 3 bases unmatched. Germline V gene data show CDR1 as SGHVS and CDR2 as FQNEAQ. CDR3 amino acids: CASSYDRGNEQYF. For the CDR3, the DNA is TGTGCCAGCAGCTATGACAGGGGGAACGAGCAGTACTTC.

The sample holds many counts of this clonotype. This rearrangement joins TRBV3-1 to TRBJ2-3, with D perhaps matching TRBD2 (5 bases). This CDR3 has 14 amino acids. V was cut by 2 bases and J by 5 bases, with 11 bases left in between. Germline CDR1 and CDR2: LGHDT and YNNKEL (reference sequence). The CDR3 here is CASSQPGSGDTQYF. CDR3 in DNA: TGTGCCAGCAGCCAACCGGGGTCCGGAGATACGCAGTATTTT.

The gene calls are TRBV14 and TRBJ1-2; 7 bases match TRBD1. The CDR3 spans 16 residues. With 2 bases clipped from V and 4 bases from J, the junction kept 10 bases outside the gene matches. Per germline, CDR1 SGHDN and CDR2 FVKESK. The CDR3 region has the DNA TGTGCCAGCAGCCAATTAGGCTCGGGACAGAGCTATGGCTACACCTTC. Amino acids: CASSQLGSGQSYGYTF.

This clonotype was counted a few times. The rearrangement joins TRBV7-9 to TRBJ1-4, with 7 bases aligning to TRBD1. Germline trimming cut 6 bases from V and 3 bases from J; bases unmatched to any gene: 7. There are 15 residues in the CDR3. Germline V gene lookup returns CDR1 SEHNR and CDR2 FQNEAQ (reference sequence). The CDR3 reads CASRPSGGSNEKLFF. As DNA, the CDR3 is TGTGCCAGCAGGCCCTCAGGGGGTTCTAATGAAAAACTGTTTTTT.

Concerning this clonotype itself: A read error may explain this, as a much larger clone is one base away. J is TRBJ2-3 and V is TRBV28; 12 bases line up with TRBD1. Germline CDR1 is MDHEN and CDR2 is SYDVKM. V trimming: 6 bases; J trimming: 4 bases; junction bases outside the gene matches: 11. This CDR3 has 17 residues. CDR3 coding DNA: TGTGCCAGCAGCAACCTGGGACAGGGGGCGAGCGCAGATACGCAGTATTTT. Protein: CASSNLGQGASADTQYF.

This chain uses TRBV30 with TRBJ1-2, with TRBD1 matching 8 bases. Per germline, CDR1 GTSNPN and CDR2 SVGIG (reference sequence). This CDR3 has 15 amino acids. The V segment lost 3 bases and the J segment 6 bases; nucleotides outside the gene matches: 12. This CDR3 reads CAWSLAGGAGNGYTF. CDR3 coding DNA: TGTGCCTGGAGCCTGGCAGGGGGCGCGGGTAATGGCTACACCTTC.

As to this clonotype: A much larger clone differs from this one at a single base, so this may be a read error. The V and J genes are TRBV3-1 and TRBJ1-2; 7 nucleotides match TRBD1. V gave up 1 base and J gave up 7 bases; unmatched junction bases: 15. Germline CDR1 reads LGHDT; CDR2 reads YNNKEL (reference sequence). The CDR3 consists of 17 residues. The CDR3 DNA sequence: TGTGCCAGCAGCCAAGGCTCGCGACAGGGCTCATTCTGTGGCTACACCTTC. Its protein is CASSQGSRQGSFCGYTF.

This clonotype was counted only a few times. The V call is TRBV7-6, the J call TRBJ1-1, with D uncertain. This CDR3 contains 14 residues. Deletions cut 5 bases from V and 5 bases from J, with 15 bases between. The V gene's germline CDR1 is SGHVS and CDR2 FNYEAQ. CDR3 sequence: CASSLGSGWTEAFF. The CDR3 nucleotides are TGTGCCAGCAGCCTAGGTTCTGGGTGGACTGAAGCTTTCTTT.

This clonotype has a handful of counts. The V call is TRBV19, the J call TRBJ1-2, with D possibly being TRBD1 (5 bases). The CDR3 length is 13 residues. Germline CDR1 is LNHDA and CDR2 is SQIVND (reference sequence). The V end was cut by 5 bases, the J end by 4 bases, with 11 bases between. CDR3 sequence reads: CASSPGYGYGYTF. CDR3 coding DNA: TGTGCCAGTAGTCCAGGGTATGGCTATGGCTACACCTTC.

The CDR3 bases are TGCAGTGCTAGAGATCTAGCGGGGGCCCAGGGAGATACGCAGTATTTT. It specifies CSARDLAGAQGDTQYF. The chain uses TRBV20-1 and TRBJ2-3, with 10 nucleotides matching TRBD2. The germline V gene has CDR1 DFQATT and CDR2 SNEGSKA (reference sequence). The CDR3 is 16 amino acids. Unmatched junction bases numbered 8, after V lost 0 bases and J lost 5 bases.

At least ten counts were recorded for this clonotype. V and J are TRBV6-2 or TRBV6-3 and TRBJ2-1; 10 nucleotides align to TRBD2. This CDR3 is built from 15 residues. Germline lookup yields CDR1 MNHEY and CDR2 SVGEGT. V trimming: 5 bases; J trimming: 6 bases; junction bases outside the gene matches: 7. Written as DNA, the CDR3 is TGTGCCAGCAGTCGGACTAGCGGACGGGTCAATGAGCAGTTCTTC. Translated: CASSRTSGRVNEQFF.

This clonotype was picked up many times. This chain connects TRBV11-1 to TRBJ2-1; a weak D match, TRBD2 (5 bases). The CDR3 is 17 amino acids. The germline V and J ends were trimmed by 3 bases and 4 bases, with 19 bases remaining between them. Germline V CDR1 and CDR2: SGHAT, FQDESV (reference sequence). CDR3 coding DNA: TGTGCCAGCAGCTTGGGTAGAGGGCTCTCGTCGTACAATGAGCAGTTCTTC. It encodes CASSLGRGLSSYNEQFF.

The chain employs TRBV30 and TRBJ1-6; D ambiguous. Germline V gene data show CDR1 as GTSNPN and CDR2 as SVGIG (reference sequence). V was clipped by 8 bases and J by 6 bases, with 14 bases between them. This CDR3 comprises 13 residues. The CDR3 DNA reads TGTGCCGGCGGAATAGCAACTAATTCACCCCTCCACTTT. Amino acid sequence: CAGGIATNSPLHF.

This clonotype was seen only a few times. The junction departs from germline at one end; a sequencing error may be responsible. This chain links TRBV6-1 with TRBJ1-6; D remains unclear. Germline V lookup: CDR1 MNHNS, CDR2 SASEGT. The CDR3 runs 13 residues. The CDR3 nucleotides read TGTGCCTCTTCGACGGCCTACAATTCACCCCTCCACTTT. Translated, it gives CASSTAYNSPLHF.